These T cell receptor beta chains were read from a single sample in a study of blood T cells in healthy people across ages. TCRdb fed the 5' RACE reads into MiXCR, producing one record per CDR3 protein. The repertoire holds 1.5 million to 2 million distinct CDR3 sequences, 28% seen once, with around 7.7% in the top ten. Sequences were obtained from blood. These receptors were taken from a woman under 40 in good health. Both conserved end residues are part of each CDR3. Fields, in order: clone size, CDR3 length, V gene, J gene, D gene, CDR3 protein, CDR3 DNA. D genes are given only for firm matches. Size is stated for part of the rows, as once, few or many counts, or as a class when the clone is expanded.

size: -; length: 16; V: TRBV9; J: TRBJ2-2; D: TRBD2; CDR3: CASSRTSGRAGGELFF; DNA: TGTGCCAGCAGCCGGACTAGCGGGAGGGCCGGCGGGGAGCTGTTTTTT
size: few; length: 14; V: TRBV7-8; J: TRBJ2-1; D: -; CDR3: CASRIQGSSNEQFF; DNA: TGTGCCAGCAGGATACAGGGTTCGAGCAATGAGCAGTTCTTC
size: -; length: 13; V: TRBV6-1; J: TRBJ1-4; D: -; CDR3: CASSGTSDEKLFF; DNA: TGTGCCAGCAGTGGGACGTCTGATGAAAAACTGTTTTTT
size: -; length: 13; V: TRBV2; J: TRBJ1-1; D: -; CDR3: CASSAETRGEAFF; DNA: TGTGCCAGCAGTGCGGAAACAAGGGGTGAAGCTTTCTTT
size: -; length: 16; V: TRBV3-1; J: TRBJ2-1; D: -; CDR3: CASSPQTRGGSNEQFF; DNA: TGTGCCAGCAGTCCCCAGACTAGGGGGGGGAGCAATGAGCAGTTCTTC
size: -; length: 15; V: TRBV11-1; J: TRBJ2-3; D: -; CDR3: CASSLAGPLTDTQYF; DNA: TGTGCCAGCAGCTTAGCGGGGCCCCTCACAGATACGCAGTATTTT
size: -; length: 16; V: TRBV6-6; J: TRBJ2-1; D: TRBD2; CDR3: CASSTLAELIQGEQFF; DNA: TGTGCCAGCAGTACACTAGCGGAACTCATACAAGGGGAGCAGTTCTTC
size: -; length: 15; V: TRBV24-1; J: TRBJ1-2; D: TRBD1; CDR3: CATSETGDRNYGYTF; DNA: TGTGCCACCAGTGAGACCGGGGACAGGAACTATGGCTACACCTTC
size: few; length: 15; V: TRBV7-8; J: TRBJ2-2; D: -; CDR3: CASASAGSNTGELFF; DNA: TGTGCCAGCGCGTCGGCGGGTTCGAACACCGGGGAGCTGTTTTTT
size: -; length: 13; V: TRBV12-5; J: TRBJ2-3; D: -; CDR3: CASGLRGGDTQYF; DNA: TGTGCTAGTGGTTTGAGGGGGGGGGATACGCAGTATTTT
size: many; length: 14; V: TRBV12-5; J: TRBJ1-5; D: -; CDR3: CASGMPSGDQPQHF; DNA: TGTGCTAGTGGTATGCCCTCGGGGGACCAGCCCCAGCATTTT
size: -; length: 15; V: TRBV7-2; J: TRBJ1-4; D: -; CDR3: CASSLAGRYNEKLFF; DNA: TGTGCCAGCAGCTTAGCCGGGAGGTACAATGAAAAACTGTTTTTT
size: few; length: 17; V: TRBV5-4; J: TRBJ2-1; D: -; CDR3: CASSLMSGTRNYNEQFF; DNA: TGTGCCAGCAGCCTCATGAGTGGGACGCGCAATTACAATGAGCAGTTCTTC
size: -; length: 18; V: TRBV29-1; J: TRBJ1-6; D: TRBD1; CDR3: CSVEADRSLGSYNSPLHF; DNA: TGCAGCGTTGAAGCGGACAGGTCCCTGGGCTCCTATAATTCACCCCTCCACTTT
size: many; length: 13; V: TRBV11-2; J: TRBJ2-3; D: -; CDR3: CASSYYATDTQYF; DNA: TGTGCCAGCAGTTACTACGCCACAGATACGCAGTATTTT
size: -; length: 12; V: TRBV4-2; J: TRBJ1-1; D: -; CDR3: CASSPGGTETFF; DNA: TGTGCCAGCAGCCCTGGGGGCACTGAAACTTTCTTT
size: -; length: 16; V: TRBV27; J: TRBJ2-1; D: -; CDR3: CASKRNPGEAYNEQFF; DNA: TGTGCCAGCAAAAGAAACCCGGGAGAGGCCTACAATGAGCAGTTCTTC
size: many; length: 13; V: TRBV29-1; J: TRBJ2-1; D: -; CDR3: CSVPLSSYNEQFF; DNA: TGCAGCGTGCCCCTTAGCTCCTACAATGAGCAGTTCTTC
size: -; length: 13; V: TRBV9; J: TRBJ1-2; D: -; CDR3: CASSVEGSYGYTF; DNA: TGTGCCAGCAGCGTAGAGGGGAGCTATGGCTACACCTTC
size: -; length: 15; V: TRBV20-1; J: TRBJ2-7; D: -; CDR3: CSASLGSGLSYEQYF; DNA: TGCAGTGCTAGCCTTGGGAGCGGACTCTCCTACGAGCAGTACTTC
size: many; length: 13; V: TRBV6-2/TRBV6-3; J: TRBJ2-5; D: -; CDR3: CASSRAIGETQYF; DNA: TGTGCCAGCAGTCGGGCCATCGGCGAGACCCAGTACTTC
size: -; length: 12; V: TRBV7-9; J: TRBJ1-5; D: -; CDR3: CASSFIGQPQHF; DNA: TGTGCCAGCAGCTTCATTGGTCAGCCCCAGCATTTT
size: once; length: 13; V: TRBV10-2; J: TRBJ2-7; D: -; CDR3: CASSEDPTVKQYF; DNA: TGCGCCAGCAGCGAAGACCCGACAGTAAAGCAGTACTTC
size: -; length: 15; V: TRBV13; J: TRBJ2-7; D: -; CDR3: CASRRERDISYEQYF; DNA: TGTGCCAGCAGACGGGAACGGGACATTTCCTACGAGCAGTACTTC
size: -; length: 15; V: TRBV7-2; J: TRBJ2-1; D: TRBD2; CDR3: CASSQTSGNRNEQFF; DNA: TGTGCCAGCAGCCAAACTAGCGGGAACCGCAATGAGCAGTTCTTC
size: many; length: 14; V: TRBV5-1; J: TRBJ2-1; D: TRBD1; CDR3: CASRRQGIDNEQFF; DNA: TGCGCCAGCAGGCGACAGGGGATCGACAATGAGCAGTTCTTC
size: -; length: 16; V: TRBV18; J: TRBJ2-7; D: TRBD2; CDR3: CASSLGSSGISYEQYF; DNA: TGTGCCAGCTCACTCGGGAGTAGCGGGATCTCCTACGAGCAGTACTTC
size: -; length: 17; V: TRBV5-1; J: TRBJ2-1; D: TRBD2; CDR3: CASSPRLAGDIYNEQFF; DNA: TGCGCCAGCAGTCCCCGACTAGCGGGGGACATCTACAATGAGCAGTTCTTC
size: many; length: 13; V: TRBV20-1; J: TRBJ2-5; D: TRBD1; CDR3: CSAAGQGQETQYF; DNA: TGCAGTGCTGCTGGACAGGGCCAAGAGACCCAGTACTTC
size: -; length: 12; V: TRBV7-9; J: TRBJ2-7; D: -; CDR3: CASSSGRYKQYF; DNA: TGTGCCAGCAGCTCCGGTCGCTACAAGCAGTACTTC
size: many; length: 12; V: TRBV20-1; J: TRBJ2-1; D: TRBD2; CDR3: CSGWGGYNEQFF; DNA: TGCAGCGGTTGGGGGGGCTACAATGAGCAGTTCTTC
size: few; length: 16; V: TRBV3-1; J: TRBJ2-1; D: TRBD2; CDR3: CASSRGRDYPDNEQFF; DNA: TGTGCCAGCAGCCGAGGACGGGACTATCCTGACAATGAGCAGTTCTTC
size: -; length: 14; V: TRBV6-1; J: TRBJ2-1; D: -; CDR3: CASTFGRAYNEQFF; DNA: TGTGCCAGCACATTCGGCCGCGCCTACAATGAGCAGTTCTTC
size: once; length: 15; V: TRBV7-9; J: TRBJ2-1; D: -; CDR3: CASSSGNGIYNEQFF; DNA: TGTGCCAGCAGCTCAGGCAACGGGATCTACAATGAGCAGTTCTTC
size: few; length: 14; V: TRBV28; J: TRBJ2-7; D: -; CDR3: CASSTPGHTYEQYF; DNA: TGTGCCAGCAGTACGCCGGGACATACCTACGAGCAGTACTTC
size: few; length: 12; V: TRBV29-1; J: TRBJ1-1; D: -; CDR3: CSVYGQSTEAFF; DNA: TGCAGCGTTTACGGACAGTCCACTGAAGCTTTCTTT
size: many; length: 11; V: TRBV6-5; J: TRBJ2-1; D: -; CDR3: CASRAYNEQFF; DNA: TGTGCCAGCCGCGCCTACAATGAGCAGTTCTTC
size: -; length: 12; V: TRBV16; J: TRBJ2-7; D: -; CDR3: CASSESAYEQYF; DNA: TGTGCCAGCAGCGAGAGCGCCTACGAGCAGTACTTC
size: -; length: 19; V: TRBV24-1; J: TRBJ2-1; D: TRBD2; CDR3: CATNDGSAGLAGAGNEQFF; DNA: TGTGCCACTAATGACGGTTCGGCGGGACTAGCGGGGGCGGGGAATGAGCAGTTCTTC
size: -; length: 14; V: TRBV6-5; J: TRBJ1-1; D: -; CDR3: CASCVNSVNTEAFF; DNA: TGTGCCAGCTGTGTCAACTCTGTGAACACTGAAGCTTTCTTT
size: -; length: 15; V: TRBV20-1; J: TRBJ2-5; D: -; CDR3: CSARFTSGFKETQYF; DNA: TGCAGTGCTAGGTTTACTAGTGGGTTCAAAGAGACCCAGTACTTC
size: -; length: 16; V: TRBV9; J: TRBJ2-3; D: -; CDR3: CASSVGSGRGTDTQYF; DNA: TGTGCCAGCAGCGTAGGCTCAGGGCGGGGCACAGATACGCAGTATTTT
size: -; length: 15; V: TRBV5-1; J: TRBJ2-4; D: TRBD2; CDR3: CASSLSQPGTRGQYF; DNA: TGCGCCAGCAGCTTATCCCAGCCAGGGACTAGGGGACAGTACTTC
size: few; length: 14; V: TRBV5-1; J: TRBJ2-5; D: TRBD2; CDR3: CASSFSGNRETQYF; DNA: TGCGCCAGCAGCTTTAGCGGGAATCGGGAGACCCAGTACTTC
size: few; length: 14; V: TRBV11-2; J: TRBJ2-5; D: -; CDR3: CASSLEGLGGTQYF; DNA: TGTGCCAGCAGCTTAGAGGGTCTAGGAGGGACCCAGTACTTC
size: many; length: 15; V: TRBV6-5; J: TRBJ2-7; D: -; CDR3: CASSALLSTAGEQYF; DNA: TGTGCCAGCAGTGCCTTACTTTCTACTGCGGGGGAGCAGTACTTC
size: many; length: 12; V: TRBV6-5; J: TRBJ2-1; D: -; CDR3: CASSQPGNEQFF; DNA: TGTGCCAGCAGTCAGCCTGGTAATGAGCAGTTCTTC
size: -; length: 15; V: TRBV6-5; J: TRBJ2-3; D: -; CDR3: CASSYSKAWPDTQYF; DNA: TGTGCCAGCAGTTACTCGAAGGCCTGGCCAGATACGCAGTATTTT
size: -; length: 13; V: TRBV21-1; J: TRBJ2-7; D: -; CDR3: CASSKASGEQYFF; DNA: -
size: few; length: 14; V: TRBV6-6; J: TRBJ2-4; D: TRBD1; CDR3: CASSYSGQKNIQYF; DNA: TGTGCCAGCAGTTACTCGGGACAGAAAAACATTCAGTACTTC
size: few; length: 15; V: TRBV11-2; J: TRBJ2-1; D: -; CDR3: CASSYAGQSYNEQFF; DNA: TGTGCCAGCAGTTACGCTGGGCAGTCCTACAATGAGCAGTTCTTC
size: once; length: 17; V: TRBV3-1; J: TRBJ2-1; D: TRBD2; CDR3: CASSQERGLAVYNEQFF; DNA: TGTGCCAGCAGCCAAGAGCGGGGACTAGCGGTATACAATGAGCAGTTCTTC
size: -; length: 16; V: TRBV5-6; J: TRBJ2-3; D: TRBD2; CDR3: CASSPIFLGGGDTQYF; DNA: TGTGCCAGCAGCCCCATTTTCCTGGGGGGGGGAGATACGCAGTATTTT
size: -; length: 13; V: TRBV12-3/TRBV12-4; J: TRBJ2-1; D: TRBD2; CDR3: CATTTSGIIEQFF; DNA: TGTGCCACCACGACTAGCGGGATAATTGAGCAGTTCTTC
size: many; length: 13; V: TRBV10-3; J: TRBJ1-1; D: TRBD1; CDR3: CAISTGVNTEAFF; DNA: TGTGCCATCAGTACAGGGGTCAACACTGAAGCTTTCTTT
size: -; length: 11; V: TRBV20-1; J: TRBJ2-5; D: -; CDR3: CSGNLQETQYF; DNA: TGCAGTGGTAATCTCCAAGAGACCCAGTACTTC
size: -; length: 15; V: TRBV3-1; J: TRBJ2-1; D: -; CDR3: CVSSPSQSSYNEQFF; DNA: TGTGTCAGCAGCCCTAGCCAGAGCTCCTACAATGAGCAGTTCTTC
size: -; length: 17; V: TRBV5-1; J: TRBJ2-3; D: TRBD2; CDR3: CASSLTRRGGRTDTQYF; DNA: TGCGCCAGCAGCTTGACCAGGCGGGGGGGGCGCACAGATACGCAGTATTTT